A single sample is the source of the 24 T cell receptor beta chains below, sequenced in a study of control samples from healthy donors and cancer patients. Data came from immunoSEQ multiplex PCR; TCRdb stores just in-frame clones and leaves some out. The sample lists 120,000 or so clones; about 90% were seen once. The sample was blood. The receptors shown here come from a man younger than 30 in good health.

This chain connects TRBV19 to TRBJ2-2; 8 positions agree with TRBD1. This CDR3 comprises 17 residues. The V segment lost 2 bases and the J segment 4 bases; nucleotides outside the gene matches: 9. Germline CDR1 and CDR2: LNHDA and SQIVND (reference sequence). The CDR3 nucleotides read TGTGCCAGTAGTATATCGCAGGGGGCAATCAGCACCGGGGAGCTGTTTTTT. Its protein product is CASSISQGAISTGELFF.

The CDR3 protein is CASGQNSGNTIYF. The CDR3 DNA reads TGTGCCAGCGGACAGAACTCTGGAAACACCATATATTTT. The V call is TRBV12-3 or TRBV12-4, the J call TRBJ1-3, with D perhaps TRBD1 (6 bases). This CDR3 is built from 13 residues. Trimming shortened V by 8 bases and J by 0 bases, and 8 bases separated the two germline ends.

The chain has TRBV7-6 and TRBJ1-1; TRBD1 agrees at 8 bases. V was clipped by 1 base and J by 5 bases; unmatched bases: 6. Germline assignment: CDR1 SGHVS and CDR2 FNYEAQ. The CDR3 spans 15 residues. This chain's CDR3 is CASSLGTGWGTEAFF. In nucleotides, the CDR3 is TGTGCCAGCAGCTTAGGGACAGGGTGGGGGACTGAAGCTTTCTTT.

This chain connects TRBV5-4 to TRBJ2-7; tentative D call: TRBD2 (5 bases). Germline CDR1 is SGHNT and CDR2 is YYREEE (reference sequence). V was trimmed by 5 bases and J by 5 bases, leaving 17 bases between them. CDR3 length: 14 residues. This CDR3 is CASRPAASEDEQYF. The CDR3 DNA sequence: TGTGCCAGCAGACCCGCGGCCTCGGAGGACGAGCAGTACTTC.

DNA of the CDR3: TGTGCCAGCAGTTACTCGAACCAGGGTACTTACGAGCAGTACTTC. This translates into CASSYSNQGTYEQYF. The chain employs TRBV6-5 and TRBJ2-7; TRBD1 is a possible D gene (5 bases). CDR3 length: 15 amino acids. V was shortened by 0 bases and J by 4 bases, with 13 bases between the two germline ends. Germline V gene data show CDR1 as MNHEY and CDR2 as SVGAGI.

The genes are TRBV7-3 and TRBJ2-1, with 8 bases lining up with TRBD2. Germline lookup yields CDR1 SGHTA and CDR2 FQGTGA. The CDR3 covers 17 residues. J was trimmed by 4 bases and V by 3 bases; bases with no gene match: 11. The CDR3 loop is CASSFPDAGGHYNEQFF. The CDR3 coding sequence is TGTGCCAGCAGCTTCCCTGATGCGGGAGGACATTACAATGAGCAGTTCTTC.

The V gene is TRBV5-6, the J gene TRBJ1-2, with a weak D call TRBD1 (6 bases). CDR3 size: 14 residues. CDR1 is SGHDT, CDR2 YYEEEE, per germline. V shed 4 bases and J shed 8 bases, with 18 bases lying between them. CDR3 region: CASSTSSGAAGYTF. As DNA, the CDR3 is TGTGCCAGCAGCACATCTTCAGGGGCGGCCGGCTACACCTTC.

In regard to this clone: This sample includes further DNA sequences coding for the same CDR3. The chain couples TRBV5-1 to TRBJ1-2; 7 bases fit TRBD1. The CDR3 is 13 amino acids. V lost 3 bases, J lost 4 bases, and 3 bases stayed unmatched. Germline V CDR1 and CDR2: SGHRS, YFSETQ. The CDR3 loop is CASSSDRVYGYTF. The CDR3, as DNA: TGCGCCAGCAGCTCCGACAGGGTCTATGGCTACACCTTC.

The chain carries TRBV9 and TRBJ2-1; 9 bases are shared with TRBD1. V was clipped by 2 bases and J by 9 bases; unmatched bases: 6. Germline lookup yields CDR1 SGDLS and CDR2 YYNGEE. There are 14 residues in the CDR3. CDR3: CASSVGDRVVEQFF. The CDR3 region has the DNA TGTGCCAGCAGCGTTGGGGACAGGGTGGTTGAGCAGTTCTTC. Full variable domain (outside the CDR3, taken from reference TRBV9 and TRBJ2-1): DSGVTQTPKHLITATGQRVTLRCSPRSGDLSVYWYQQSLDQGLQFLIQYYNGEERAKGNILERFSAQQFPDLHSELNLSSLELGDSALYFCASSVGDRVVEQFFGPGTRLTVL.

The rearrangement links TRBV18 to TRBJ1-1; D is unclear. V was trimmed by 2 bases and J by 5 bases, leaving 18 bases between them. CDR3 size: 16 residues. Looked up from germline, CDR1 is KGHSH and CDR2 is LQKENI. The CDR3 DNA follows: TGTGCCAGCTCACCAGAGAGGGTTCCCACGAGGACTGAAGCTTTCTTT. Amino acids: CASSPERVPTRTEAFF.

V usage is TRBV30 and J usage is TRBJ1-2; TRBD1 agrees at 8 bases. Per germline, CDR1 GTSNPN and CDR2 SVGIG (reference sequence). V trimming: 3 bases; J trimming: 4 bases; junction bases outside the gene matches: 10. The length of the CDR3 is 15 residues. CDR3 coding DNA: TGTGCCTGGAGACTTAACGACAGGGGTTTCTATGGCTACACCTTC. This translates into CAWRLNDRGFYGYTF.

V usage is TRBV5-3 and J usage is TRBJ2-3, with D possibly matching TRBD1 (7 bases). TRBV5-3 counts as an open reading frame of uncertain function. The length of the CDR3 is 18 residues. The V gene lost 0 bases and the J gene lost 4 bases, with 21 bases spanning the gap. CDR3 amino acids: CARSLDFVVGGGADTQYF. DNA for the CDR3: TGTGCCAGAAGCTTGGATTTTGTGGTAGGGGGCGGGGCAGATACGCAGTATTTT.

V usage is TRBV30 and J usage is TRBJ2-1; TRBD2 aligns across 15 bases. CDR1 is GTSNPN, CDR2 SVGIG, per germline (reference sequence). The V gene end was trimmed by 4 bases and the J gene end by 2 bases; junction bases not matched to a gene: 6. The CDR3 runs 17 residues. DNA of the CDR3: TGTGCCTGGACCCGGGGACTAGCGGGAGGCCCCTACAATGAGCAGTTCTTC. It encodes CAWTRGLAGGPYNEQFF.

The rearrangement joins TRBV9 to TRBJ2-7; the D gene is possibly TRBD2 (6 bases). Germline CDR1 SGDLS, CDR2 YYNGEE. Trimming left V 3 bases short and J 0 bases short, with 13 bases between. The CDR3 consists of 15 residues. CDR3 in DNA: TGTGCCAGCAGCGCCACTCTTAGCGGCTCCTACGAGCAGTACTTC. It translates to CASSATLSGSYEQYF.

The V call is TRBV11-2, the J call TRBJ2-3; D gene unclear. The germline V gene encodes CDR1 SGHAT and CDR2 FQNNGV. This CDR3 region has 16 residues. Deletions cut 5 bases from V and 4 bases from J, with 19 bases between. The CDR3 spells CASSLLRTKLADTQYF. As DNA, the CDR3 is TGTGCCAGCAGCCTCTTACGGACCAAATTGGCAGATACGCAGTATTTT.

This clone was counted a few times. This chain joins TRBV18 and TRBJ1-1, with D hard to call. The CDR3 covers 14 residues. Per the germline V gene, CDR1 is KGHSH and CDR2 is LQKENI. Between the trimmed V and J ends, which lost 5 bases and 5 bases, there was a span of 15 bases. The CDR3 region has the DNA TGTGCCAGCTCAAAGGACGGGATATCTACTGAAGCTTTCTTT. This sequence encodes CASSKDGISTEAFF.

CDR3: CASSLASGPYNEQFF. CDR3 DNA sequence: TGTGCCAGCAGCTTAGCAAGCGGTCCCTACAATGAGCAGTTCTTC. The rearrangement joins TRBV11-2 to TRBJ2-1; weak D call: TRBD2 (5 bases). The CDR3 contains 15 residues. Germline CDR1 SGHAT, CDR2 FQNNGV. V dropped 1 base and J dropped 2 bases, with 9 bases sitting between them.

The CDR3 reads CASSQEEGTSPQYF. For the CDR3, the DNA is TGTGCCAGCAGCCAAGAAGAAGGGACTTCTCCGCAGTACTTC. The rearrangement uses TRBV3-1 (or the pseudogene TRBV3-2) and TRBJ2-7, with a possible D match to TRBD2 (6 bases). Looked up from germline, CDR1 is LGHDT and CDR2 is YNNKEL (reference sequence). CDR3 size: 14 residues. Trimming removed 0 bases from V and 9 bases from J, with 15 bases in between.

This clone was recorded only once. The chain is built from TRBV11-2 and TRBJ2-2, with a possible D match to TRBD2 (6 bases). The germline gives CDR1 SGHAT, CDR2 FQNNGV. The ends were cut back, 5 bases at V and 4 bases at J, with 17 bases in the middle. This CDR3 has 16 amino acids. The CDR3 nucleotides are TGTGCCAGCAGCCCCGGGAGTAGCATGGCCACCGGGGAGCTGTTTTTT. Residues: CASSPGSSMATGELFF.

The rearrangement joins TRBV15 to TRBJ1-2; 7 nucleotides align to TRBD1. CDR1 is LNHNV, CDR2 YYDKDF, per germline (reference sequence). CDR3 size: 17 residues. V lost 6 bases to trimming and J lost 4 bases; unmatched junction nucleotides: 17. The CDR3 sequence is CATREAVTGPDGYGYTF. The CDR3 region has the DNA TGTGCCACCAGAGAGGCCGTGACAGGGCCCGATGGCTATGGCTACACCTTC.

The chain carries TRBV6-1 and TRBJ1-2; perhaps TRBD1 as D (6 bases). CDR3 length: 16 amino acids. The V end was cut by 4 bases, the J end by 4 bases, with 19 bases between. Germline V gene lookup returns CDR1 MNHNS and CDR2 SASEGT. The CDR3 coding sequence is TGTGCCAGCAGTGCGGACAGTAAGCCTCTCGGCTATGGCTACACCTTC. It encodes CASSADSKPLGYGYTF.

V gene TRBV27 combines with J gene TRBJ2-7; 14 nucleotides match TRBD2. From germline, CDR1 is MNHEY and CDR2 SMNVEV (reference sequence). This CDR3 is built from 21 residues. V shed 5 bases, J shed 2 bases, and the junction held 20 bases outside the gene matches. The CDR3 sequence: CASSAGSPGRRTSGRPYEQYF. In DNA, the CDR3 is TGTGCCAGCAGTGCCGGATCTCCGGGACGCAGGACTAGCGGGAGGCCCTACGAGCAGTACTTC.

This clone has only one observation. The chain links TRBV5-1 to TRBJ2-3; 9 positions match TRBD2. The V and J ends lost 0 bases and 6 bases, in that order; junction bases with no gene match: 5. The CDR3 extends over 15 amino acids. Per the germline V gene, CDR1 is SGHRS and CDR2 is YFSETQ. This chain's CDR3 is CASSLARSGGDTQYF. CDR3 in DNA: TGCGCCAGCAGCTTGGCCCGCAGCGGGGGGGATACGCAGTATTTT. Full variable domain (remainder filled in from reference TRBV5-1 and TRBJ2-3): KAGVTQTPRYLIKTRGQQVTLSCSPISGHRSVSWYQQTPGQGLQFLFEYFSETQRNKGNFPGRFSGRQFSNSRSEMNVSTLELGDSALYLCASSLARSGGDTQYFGPGTRLTVL.

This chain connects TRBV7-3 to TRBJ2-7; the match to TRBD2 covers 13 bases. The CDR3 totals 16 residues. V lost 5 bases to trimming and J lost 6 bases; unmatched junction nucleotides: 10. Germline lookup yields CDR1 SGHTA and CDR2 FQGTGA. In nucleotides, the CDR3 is TGTGCCAGCAGCCCGTGGGGACTAGCGGGACTTAGCGAGCAGTACTTC. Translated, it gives CASSPWGLAGLSEQYF.